Presented here are 10 T cell receptor beta chains from one specimen sequenced in a study of breast tumors, draining lymph nodes, adjacent tissues. The lymph nodes were axillary draining lymph nodes from breast cancer patients. MiXCR, run by TCRdb on the multiplex PCR reads, gives a single entry per CDR3 protein. The sample records 150,000 to 200,000 distinct CDR3 sequences, approximately 33% being singletons. Sequenced input: axillary lymph node tissue. These receptor sequences come from a female donor with breast cancer. Some clones in this sample may be carry-over from other donors' samples.

This clonotype was observed at least ten times. The V and J genes are TRBV7-3 and TRBJ2-3; 8 nucleotides agree with TRBD2. This CDR3 comprises 17 residues. Losses at the gene ends were 1 base for V and 3 bases for J; bases not matched to a gene: 9. Germline V gives CDR1 SGHTA, CDR2 FQGTGA. The CDR3 DNA reads TGTGCCAGCAGCTTAAATCCCGCCGGGGGGGCTACAGATACGCAGTATTTT. Translated, it gives CASSLNPAGGATDTQYF. Based on the CDR3 plus reference TRBV7-3 and TRBJ2-3, the full variable domain is GAGVSQTPSNKVTEKGKYVELRCDPISGHTALYWYRQSLGQGPEFLIYFQGTGAADDSGLPNDRFFAVRPEGSVSTLKIQRTERGDSAVYLCASSLNPAGGATDTQYFGPGTRLTVL.

The chain has TRBV2 and TRBJ1-5; D ambiguous. V was trimmed by 1 base and J by 5 bases, leaving 6 bases between them. Germline V gene data show CDR1 as SNHLY and CDR2 as FYNNEI. This CDR3 spans 13 amino acids. The CDR3: CASSEGTDQPQHF. The CDR3 region has the DNA TGTGCCAGCAGTGAAGGCACTGATCAGCCCCAGCATTTT.

This clonotype came up many times. The J gene is TRBJ2-3, the V gene TRBV29-1, with D unclear. This CDR3 comprises 12 residues. CDR1 SQVTM and CDR2 ANQGSEA come from the germline V gene. V lost 5 bases and J lost 0, with 6 bases in between. The CDR3 here is CSVQDSTDTQYF. CDR3 in DNA: TGCAGCGTTCAGGATAGCACAGATACGCAGTATTTT.

Worth noting for this clonotype: At one boundary the junction diverges from the germline segment, which might be a read error. The chain uses TRBV6-6 and TRBJ2-5; 8 nucleotides match TRBD1. CDR3 length equals 16 residues. Germline V gene sequence: CDR1 MNHNY, CDR2 SVGAGI (reference sequence). The chain's CDR3 is CASSDSRTGISGTQYF. DNA of the CDR3: TGTGCCAGCAGTGACTCTAGGACAGGGATTTCCGGGACCCAGTACTTC.

Regarding this clonotype: A read error is possible here, since a much larger clone lies one base away. The V gene is TRBV20-1, the J gene TRBJ1-4; 7 bases line up with TRBD1. V lost 2 bases to trimming and J lost 6 bases; unmatched junction nucleotides: 9. The CDR3 sequence is 15 residues long. Germline V lookup: CDR1 DFQATT, CDR2 SNEGSKA (reference sequence). The CDR3 DNA is TGCAGTGCTAGACGGCGGACAGGCCGGGATGAAAAACTGTTTTTT. It is translated as CSARRRTGRDEKLFF.

At least ten counts were recorded for this clonotype. The V gene is TRBV7-9, the J gene TRBJ2-2, with 14 bases matching TRBD2. The V gene's germline CDR1 is SEHNR and CDR2 FQNEAQ (reference sequence). The CDR3 loop spans 18 amino acids. V shed 10 bases and J 0 bases; nucleotides not matched to a gene: 10. CDR3 coding DNA: TGTGCCAACCACGGACCGACTAGCGGGGGGGCGAACACCGGGGAGCTGTTTTTT. Amino acid sequence: CANHGPTSGGANTGELFF. The variable domain in full, completed from reference TRBV7-9 and TRBJ2-2, reads DTGVSQNPRHKITKRGQNVTFRCDPISEHNRLYWYRQTLGQGPEFLTYFQNEAQLEKSRLLSDRFSAERPKGSFSTLEIQRTEQGDSAMYLCANHGPTSGGANTGELFFGEGSRLTVL.

This clonotype was seen repeatedly, ten times or more. This chain connects TRBV4-1 to TRBJ2-5, with a weak D call TRBD1 (7 bases). The CDR3 contains 16 residues. V lost 1 base and J lost 5, with 17 bases in between. Germline CDR1 MGHRA, CDR2 YSYEKL. CDR3 sequence reads: CASSQVLGRGVETQYF. In DNA form, the CDR3 reads TGCGCCAGCAGCCAAGTACTAGGCAGGGGGGTTGAGACCCAGTACTTC.

This clonotype came up many times. The chain is built from TRBV30 and TRBJ2-5, with D perhaps TRBD2 (6 bases). V was clipped by 6 bases and J by 1 base, with 12 bases between them. Germline CDR1 GTSNPN, CDR2 SVGIG (reference sequence). The CDR3 length is 13 residues. The CDR3 sequence is CACFLGGQETQYF. In nucleotides, the CDR3 is TGTGCCTGTTTCTTGGGGGGCCAAGAGACCCAGTACTTC.

Ten or more counts support this clonotype. The chain has TRBV7-6 and TRBJ2-7; TRBD1 is a possible D gene (6 bases). The CDR3 contains 15 residues. The V end was cut by 1 base, the J end by 5 bases, with 15 bases between. The germline V gene encodes CDR1 SGHVS and CDR2 FNYEAQ. CDR3 bases: TGTGCCAGCAGCTTAGTAGGGACACCCTTTGACGAGCAGTACTTC. Protein product: CASSLVGTPFDEQYF. The whole variable domain, remainder taken from reference TRBV7-6 and TRBJ2-7, is GAGVSQSPRYKVTKRGQDVALRCDPISGHVSLYWYRQALGQGPEFLTYFNYEAQQDKSGLPNDRFSAERPEGSISTLTIQRTEQRDSAMYRCASSLVGTPFDEQYFGPGTRLTVT.

This clonotype was counted only a few times. V usage is TRBV6-2 or TRBV6-3 and J usage is TRBJ2-2; 8 bases align to TRBD1. J was trimmed by 4 bases and V by 4 bases; bases with no gene match: 5. The CDR3 is made up of 15 amino acids. Germline V gives CDR1 MNHEY, CDR2 SVGEGT. The DNA for the CDR3 is TGTGCCAGCAGTTGGGACAGGTTACGCACCGGGGAGCTGTTTTTT. It is translated as CASSWDRLRTGELFF.